This entry is about one T cell receptor beta chain. Here immunoSEQ multiplex PCR was the method, and the copy in TCRdb shows in-frame clones only, minus some. Among about 250,000 clones listed, approximately 89% were seen once. This specimen comes from a study of blood T cell repertoires in COVID-19. CDR1 SGHDT and CDR2 YYEEEE come from the germline V gene. CDR3 size: 16 residues. V lost 0 bases and J 10 bases, leaving 17 bases between the germline ends. The chain is built from TRBV5-6 and TRBJ1-6; no definite D call. The TCR sequence derives from a woman aged 25 to 45 with COVID-19, enrolled during active disease. The sample taken for sequencing was peripheral blood. The CDR3 DNA is TGTGCCAGCAGCTTGGTCTGGGCACCCCGTCGGTCACCCCTCCACTTT. Residues: CASSLVWAPRRSPLHF.